This T cell receptor (beta chain) came from a study of shared clonotypes between healthy human individuals (TCRdb year 2020). Describing the broader study: Three men and a couple of women, aged 18 to 49 years, made up the cohort. For each donor, CD4 naive and CD4 memory were each run on three plates, CD8 naive on two plates, and CD8 memory on one plate. The study deeply sequenced blood TCR repertoires of about 5 healthy adults to estimate repertoire size and the extent of clonotype sharing between individuals. Libraries were prepared and TCR repertoires were sequenced by different laboratories using diverse techniques, in order to increase sequencing depth and limit assay-specific biases. Between about 0.94 and 10 billion PBMCs per donor were obtained by leukapheresis.

Sequences SEHNR (CDR1) and FQNEAQ (CDR2) are obtained from the germline V gene (reference sequence). The CDR3 goes from the cysteine to the phenylalanine over 13 residues. Here the CDR3 DNA is all that survives: 39 bases in frame from base 1. TCR CDR3 regions were amplified from genomic DNA by multiplex PCR using the deep immunoSEQ assay. Extracted genomic DNA from each cell subset was distributed evenly across all wells of several immunoSEQ 96-well plates, and each plate was treated as a replicate. For sorted subsets, each replicate PCR was loaded with 200 to 250 ng genomic DNA, equivalent to 32,000 or so T cell genomes. Purified libraries were quantified with a Qubit 3.0 fluorometer, sized on a Bioanalyzer 2100, and re-quantified with the KAPA Library Quantification kit. Every immunoSEQ 96-well plate was sequenced on a separate single-read 150-cycle Illumina NextSeq 550 flow cell. The original pipeline was this. Because the immunoSEQ output included only junctional sequences and no quality scores, the filtering could not be the same as the filtering used for full-length reads. Sequences were annotated with PyIR, a Python wrapper for IgBLAST v1.9, and V/J genes and CDR3 were assigned using IMGT germline references. Reads were removed for weak V/J assignments (E-value above 1e-6), missing CDR3, stop codons, out-of-frame junctions, or ambiguous translated residues. V3J clonotypes were defined as sequences sharing the same inferred V gene, J gene, and CDR3 amino acid sequence. Percentage overlap between repertoires was calculated by dividing the number of shared unique clonotypes by the size of the smaller repertoire. RTK rarefaction, the Chao1 estimator, and Recon v2.1 estimates of unobserved clonotypes were used to assess repertoire richness. Generation probabilities were computed with OLGA for all TCRbeta clonotypes obtained by the gDNA method from four donors. Held by TCRdb, this immuneACCESS table contains in-frame sequences only and omits some clones. Under half of the omission traces to an unresolved V gene where checked; the cause of the rest is unknown. V, J and clone size were drawn from that table, and D and trimming were deduced from the DNA. The sample records around 2,000,000 clones, about 93% of which are singletons. In total, the top ten clones hold around 1.7% of the sample.

With respect to this clone: The clone's antigen remains unknown. One base away there is no much larger clone; base qualities are not given.

For the CD8 naive samples, CD45RO-negative cells were positively selected for CCR7, yielding a CD45RA+CCR7+ population from which TemRA cells were excluded. The donors were healthy, HIV-negative adults who had no recently reported acute infections or vaccinations. All donors were Caucasian adults living in Nashville, Tennessee, USA. Blood was collected by leukapheresis, and PBMCs were isolated by Ficoll-Histopaque density gradient centrifugation and then cryopreserved in liquid nitrogen vapor phase. Analytical flow cytometry was used to check the purity and quantity of every magnetically sorted T cell population. Genomic DNA was isolated from every sorted fraction and measured by UV absorbance on a Nanodrop 2000c. Study-wide conclusions, independent of this receptor: Clonotypes shared by all four sorted-subset donors showed higher generation probabilities than non-shared clonotypes. Pairwise subsampling indicated that sequencing depth was expected to affect the degree of clonotype sharing among donors. Across a few donors, roughly 5.1% of naive CD4, around 3.5% of naive CD8, about 2.3% of memory CD4, and around 0.4% of memory CD8 clonotypes were shared. Sampling was restricted to blood, and TCR repertoires in tissue are likely to differ from TCR repertoires in blood. The genetic and exposure-history diversity represented was limited by the small number of donors. Incomplete sequencing was indicated by rarefaction of sorted-subset datasets, despite the large sequencing depth. Estimated clonotype richness was generally larger for naive than for memory subsets.

The chain joins TRBV7-9 to TRBJ2-1, with 9 bases in between that match TRBD2. The sequence derives from a young man in good health. Some clones in this sample may be carry-over from other donors' samples. The source material was naive CD8+ T cells from PBMCs. In the paper's terms, the cell subset or site label means: CD45RA+CCR7+. The sequenced DNA: TGTCTTTCGATTAGCGGGGGATACAATGAGCAGTTCTTC. Its product reads: CLSISGGYNEQFF.